A single sample gave rise to the 19 T cell receptor beta chains below, sequenced in a study of tumor-infiltrating lymphocytes in primary liver carcinoma. Total RNA (approximately 0.5 ug) served as template for TCR beta cDNA synthesis primed by a constant-region primer. Generation of the TCR beta libraries relied on three nested multiplex PCR rounds using slightly modified ARM-PCR. The two initial PCR rounds, nine to eleven cycles each, used TRBV1-TRBV30 forward and C-beta reverse primers. TCRdb re-called the multiplex PCR reads through MiXCR, storing one row per CDR3 protein. The sample has about 200,000 distinct CDR3 sequences; 65% are singletons. Germline DNA was also extracted, with blood RNA taken from unsorted whole blood. Material: peripheral blood. These receptors originate from a woman aged 60 to 75 with primary liver carcinoma and hepatitis B virus infection.

This chain joins TRBV18 and TRBJ2-1, with D perhaps matching TRBD1 or TRBD2 (5 bases each). This CDR3 is built from 13 residues. CDR1 and CDR2 from the germline V gene are KGHSH and LQKENI. Between the trimmed V and J ends, which lost 3 bases and 5 bases, there was a span of 8 bases. This CDR3 reads CASSPGTDNEQFF. CDR3 sequence (DNA): TGTGCCAGCTCACCCGGGACCGACAATGAGCAGTTCTTC. Combining the CDR3 with reference TRBV18 and TRBJ2-1 gives the whole variable domain NAGVMQNPRHLVRRRGQEARLRCSPMKGHSHVYWYRQLPEEGLKFMVYLQKENIIDESGMPKERFSAEFPKEGPSILRIQQVVRGDSAAYFCASSPGTDNEQFFGPGTRLTVL.

This clonotype was picked up one time. The rearrangement uses TRBV11-2 and TRBJ2-3, with 9 bases identical to TRBD2. V dropped 5 bases and J dropped 9; count of bases not matched to a gene: 15. CDR3 length equals 16 residues. Germline V gene sequence: CDR1 SGHAT, CDR2 FQNNGV. The CDR3 DNA is TGTGCCAGCAGCACCCCGACTAGCGGCCTGGTAGAGACGCAGTATTTT. Protein product: CASSTPTSGLVETQYF.

Concerning this clonotype: Relative to the germline gene, one junction end is altered; a read error may explain this. The CDR3 spells CNVDPHGGARNTGELFF. CDR3 in DNA: TGCAACGTTGACCCGCACGGGGGGGCTCGGAACACCGGGGAGCTGTTTTTT. The chain carries TRBV29-1 and TRBJ2-2; 8 bases match TRBD2. Germline V lookup: CDR1 SQVTM, CDR2 ANQGSEA. The CDR3 is 17 residues long.

This clonotype was counted many times. No conserved phenylalanine or tryptophan is present at the end of the CDR3, so a read error is the likely explanation. This chain links TRBV11-2 with TRBJ2-7; TRBD1 matches at 7 bases. J was trimmed by 2 bases and V by 3 bases; bases with no gene match: 7. Germline lookup yields CDR1 SGHAT and CDR2 FQNNGV. This CDR3 is 15 amino acids long. The CDR3 DNA reads TGTGCCAGCAGCTTGAACAGGGGCCTTACCTACGAGCAGTACTCC. This sequence encodes CASSLNRGLTYEQYS.

This rearrangement joins TRBV6-2 or TRBV6-3 to TRBJ2-2, with D perhaps being TRBD1 or TRBD2 (5 bases each). The germline gives CDR1 MNHEY, CDR2 SVGEGT. The CDR3 has 14 residues. The ends were cut back, 5 bases at V and 8 bases at J, with 15 bases in the middle. This chain's CDR3 is CASSSSGAAGELFF. CDR3 in DNA: TGTGCCAGCAGTAGCTCCGGGGCGGCTGGGGAGCTGTTTTTT.

This chain connects TRBV29-1 to TRBJ2-7; tentative D call: TRBD2 (7 bases). Germline V gene lookup returns CDR1 SQVTM and CDR2 ANQGSEA. The CDR3 runs 12 residues. In nucleotides, the CDR3 is TGCATCGGGGGGACAAGGGACTACGAGCAGTACTTC. It is translated as CIGGTRDYEQYF.

This clonotype has at least ten counts. Here the CDR3 reads CASSLDISTDTQYF. The CDR3 DNA reads as TGTGCCAGCAGCTTGGACATCAGCACAGATACGCAGTATTTT. The chain recombines TRBV5-6 with TRBJ2-3; D gene uncertain. The CDR3 length is 14 residues. From germline, CDR1 is SGHDT and CDR2 YYEEEE. V gave up 0 bases and J gave up 0 bases, with 5 bases separating them.

For this clonotype: This is likely a read error, given that the CDR3 carries no conserved phenylalanine or tryptophan at its end. The CDR3 here is CATQRAKRVSETQYL. The CDR3 coding sequence is TGTGCCACCCAACGTGCGAAGCGGGTTAGTGAGACCCAGTACTTA. This chain joins TRBV6-5 and TRBJ2-5; possibly TRBD2 for D (6 bases). The CDR3 has 15 residues. V was pared by 10 bases and J by 5 bases, with 23 bases between. Germline CDR1 is MNHEY and CDR2 is SVGAGI.

The chain is built from TRBV11-2 and TRBJ1-1; D ambiguous. The V and J ends lost 8 bases and 8 bases respectively, with 15 bases between them. Germline assignment: CDR1 SGHAT and CDR2 FQNNGV. The CDR3 extends over 12 amino acids. CDR3 nucleotide sequence: TGTGCCAGCGGCGGTCCGGGCCTCGAAGCTTTCTTT. Its protein is CASGGPGLEAFF. Variable domain in full (rest from reference TRBV11-2 and TRBJ1-1): EAGVAQSPRYKIIEKRQSVAFWCNPISGHATLYWYQQILGQGPKLLIQFQNNGVVDDSQLPKDRFSAERLKGVDSTLKIQPAKLEDSAVYLCASGGPGLEAFFGQGTRLTVV.

A note on this clonotype: Since a much larger clone is just one base distant, this may be a read error. This sequence joins TRBV28 and TRBJ2-7; possibly TRBD2 for D (6 bases). Deletions cut 8 bases from V and 5 bases from J, with 19 bases between. This CDR3 has 14 residues. Germline assignment: CDR1 MDHEN and CDR2 SYDVKM. The CDR3 is CASSTGDTIHEQYF. The CDR3 region has the DNA TGTGCCAGCTCCACGGGAGACACTATCCACGAGCAGTACTTC.

Concerning this clonotype itself: A much larger clone is a single base away; this may be a read error. V is TRBV6-5 and J is TRBJ2-7; unclear D gene. Germline CDR1 and CDR2: MNHEY and SVGAGI. CDR3 length equals 14 residues. The CDR3 bases are TGTGCCAGCAGTTACTCCACCCTGAGCCACGAGCATTACTTC. Residues: CASSYSTLSHEHYF.

As for this clonotype: As the CDR3 is not closed by the conserved phenylalanine or tryptophan, this likely results from a read error. The rearrangement links TRBV12-3 or TRBV12-4 to TRBJ2-7, with 8 nucleotides matching TRBD1. The CDR3 has 14 residues. The CDR3 DNA follows: TGCGCCAGCAGCGCGGCCAGGGGGCCCTACGAGCAGTACTAC. Its protein product is CASSAARGPYEQYY.

As concerns this clonotype: At one end the junction does not follow the germline gene, possibly because of a read error. The chain employs TRBV12-5 and TRBJ2-5, with TRBD2 matching 15 bases. The CDR3 runs to 18 residues. Germline loops: CDR1 LGHNT, CDR2 FRNRAP. The chain's CDR3 is CASSPRTSGRVVREIQYF. The DNA for the CDR3 is TGTGCCAGCAGTCCACGGACTAGCGGGAGGGTCGTCCGAGAGATCCAGTACTTC.

The CDR3 reads CAISEMNQPQHF. DNA of the CDR3: TGTGCCATCAGTGAAATGAATCAGCCCCAGCATTTT. The chain uses TRBV10-3 and TRBJ1-5; D unresolved. The CDR3 runs to 12 residues. Trimming left V 3 bases short and J 4 bases short, with 4 bases between. Per germline, CDR1 ENHRY and CDR2 SYGVKD.

The V and J genes are TRBV20-1 and TRBJ2-1; 14 bases match TRBD2. V lost 0 bases to trimming and J lost 4 bases; unmatched junction nucleotides: 8. Germline-derived CDR1 and CDR2 are DFQATT and SNEGSKA (reference sequence). CDR3 size: 18 residues. Written as DNA, the CDR3 is TGCAGTGCTAGAGATGCAATAGGGACTAGCGGGAGTTACAATGAGCAGTTCTTC. Residues: CSARDAIGTSGSYNEQFF.

CDR3 nucleotide sequence: TGCGCCAGCAGGATCGGGCAGGGCCTACCGAATGAAAAACTGTTTTTT. Translating it yields CASRIGQGLPNEKLFF. This chain links TRBV10-2 with TRBJ1-4; TRBD1 is a possible D gene (5 bases). The CDR3 runs 16 residues. The V end lost 6 bases, the J end lost 5 bases, and 19 bases lay between the germline ends. From germline, CDR1 is WSHSY and CDR2 SAAADI.

About this clonotype: The CDR3 end shows no conserved phenylalanine or tryptophan, and so a read error is likely. J is TRBJ2-5 and V is TRBV29-1, with D tentatively TRBD1 or TRBD2 (6 bases each). Trimming left V 7 bases short and J 1 base short, with 13 bases between. The CDR3 sequence is 13 residues long. Looked up from germline, CDR1 is SQVTM and CDR2 is ANQGSEA. CDR3 in DNA: TGCAGCGCTGCGCGGGACATCCAAGAGACCCAGTACCTC. Amino acid sequence: CSAARDIQETQYL.

This clonotype showed up many times. The chain employs TRBV29-1 and TRBJ1-2; D is possibly TRBD1 (5 bases). Germline V gene sequence: CDR1 SQVTM, CDR2 ANQGSEA. The CDR3 runs to 19 residues. Trimming stripped 6 bases from V and 0 bases from J, with 29 bases between. CDR3 in amino acids: CSVLDMREVVGGTNYGYTF. The CDR3 DNA sequence: TGCAGCGTACTAGACATGAGGGAGGTTGTTGGGGGAACTAACTATGGCTACACCTTC.

On this clonotype: This may be a read error: a much more frequent sequence differs by one nucleotide. The DNA for the CDR3 is TGCGCCAGCAGCCAAGTTAAAACCTCTCAAGGGACAGTCTACAATGAGCAGTTCTTC. Protein sequence: CASSQVKTSQGTVYNEQFF. The chain links TRBV4-1 to TRBJ2-1, with 7 bases that match TRBD1. V lost 1 base to trimming and J lost 3 bases; unmatched junction nucleotides: 15. Per germline, CDR1 MGHRA and CDR2 YSYEKL. The CDR3 is 19 residues long.